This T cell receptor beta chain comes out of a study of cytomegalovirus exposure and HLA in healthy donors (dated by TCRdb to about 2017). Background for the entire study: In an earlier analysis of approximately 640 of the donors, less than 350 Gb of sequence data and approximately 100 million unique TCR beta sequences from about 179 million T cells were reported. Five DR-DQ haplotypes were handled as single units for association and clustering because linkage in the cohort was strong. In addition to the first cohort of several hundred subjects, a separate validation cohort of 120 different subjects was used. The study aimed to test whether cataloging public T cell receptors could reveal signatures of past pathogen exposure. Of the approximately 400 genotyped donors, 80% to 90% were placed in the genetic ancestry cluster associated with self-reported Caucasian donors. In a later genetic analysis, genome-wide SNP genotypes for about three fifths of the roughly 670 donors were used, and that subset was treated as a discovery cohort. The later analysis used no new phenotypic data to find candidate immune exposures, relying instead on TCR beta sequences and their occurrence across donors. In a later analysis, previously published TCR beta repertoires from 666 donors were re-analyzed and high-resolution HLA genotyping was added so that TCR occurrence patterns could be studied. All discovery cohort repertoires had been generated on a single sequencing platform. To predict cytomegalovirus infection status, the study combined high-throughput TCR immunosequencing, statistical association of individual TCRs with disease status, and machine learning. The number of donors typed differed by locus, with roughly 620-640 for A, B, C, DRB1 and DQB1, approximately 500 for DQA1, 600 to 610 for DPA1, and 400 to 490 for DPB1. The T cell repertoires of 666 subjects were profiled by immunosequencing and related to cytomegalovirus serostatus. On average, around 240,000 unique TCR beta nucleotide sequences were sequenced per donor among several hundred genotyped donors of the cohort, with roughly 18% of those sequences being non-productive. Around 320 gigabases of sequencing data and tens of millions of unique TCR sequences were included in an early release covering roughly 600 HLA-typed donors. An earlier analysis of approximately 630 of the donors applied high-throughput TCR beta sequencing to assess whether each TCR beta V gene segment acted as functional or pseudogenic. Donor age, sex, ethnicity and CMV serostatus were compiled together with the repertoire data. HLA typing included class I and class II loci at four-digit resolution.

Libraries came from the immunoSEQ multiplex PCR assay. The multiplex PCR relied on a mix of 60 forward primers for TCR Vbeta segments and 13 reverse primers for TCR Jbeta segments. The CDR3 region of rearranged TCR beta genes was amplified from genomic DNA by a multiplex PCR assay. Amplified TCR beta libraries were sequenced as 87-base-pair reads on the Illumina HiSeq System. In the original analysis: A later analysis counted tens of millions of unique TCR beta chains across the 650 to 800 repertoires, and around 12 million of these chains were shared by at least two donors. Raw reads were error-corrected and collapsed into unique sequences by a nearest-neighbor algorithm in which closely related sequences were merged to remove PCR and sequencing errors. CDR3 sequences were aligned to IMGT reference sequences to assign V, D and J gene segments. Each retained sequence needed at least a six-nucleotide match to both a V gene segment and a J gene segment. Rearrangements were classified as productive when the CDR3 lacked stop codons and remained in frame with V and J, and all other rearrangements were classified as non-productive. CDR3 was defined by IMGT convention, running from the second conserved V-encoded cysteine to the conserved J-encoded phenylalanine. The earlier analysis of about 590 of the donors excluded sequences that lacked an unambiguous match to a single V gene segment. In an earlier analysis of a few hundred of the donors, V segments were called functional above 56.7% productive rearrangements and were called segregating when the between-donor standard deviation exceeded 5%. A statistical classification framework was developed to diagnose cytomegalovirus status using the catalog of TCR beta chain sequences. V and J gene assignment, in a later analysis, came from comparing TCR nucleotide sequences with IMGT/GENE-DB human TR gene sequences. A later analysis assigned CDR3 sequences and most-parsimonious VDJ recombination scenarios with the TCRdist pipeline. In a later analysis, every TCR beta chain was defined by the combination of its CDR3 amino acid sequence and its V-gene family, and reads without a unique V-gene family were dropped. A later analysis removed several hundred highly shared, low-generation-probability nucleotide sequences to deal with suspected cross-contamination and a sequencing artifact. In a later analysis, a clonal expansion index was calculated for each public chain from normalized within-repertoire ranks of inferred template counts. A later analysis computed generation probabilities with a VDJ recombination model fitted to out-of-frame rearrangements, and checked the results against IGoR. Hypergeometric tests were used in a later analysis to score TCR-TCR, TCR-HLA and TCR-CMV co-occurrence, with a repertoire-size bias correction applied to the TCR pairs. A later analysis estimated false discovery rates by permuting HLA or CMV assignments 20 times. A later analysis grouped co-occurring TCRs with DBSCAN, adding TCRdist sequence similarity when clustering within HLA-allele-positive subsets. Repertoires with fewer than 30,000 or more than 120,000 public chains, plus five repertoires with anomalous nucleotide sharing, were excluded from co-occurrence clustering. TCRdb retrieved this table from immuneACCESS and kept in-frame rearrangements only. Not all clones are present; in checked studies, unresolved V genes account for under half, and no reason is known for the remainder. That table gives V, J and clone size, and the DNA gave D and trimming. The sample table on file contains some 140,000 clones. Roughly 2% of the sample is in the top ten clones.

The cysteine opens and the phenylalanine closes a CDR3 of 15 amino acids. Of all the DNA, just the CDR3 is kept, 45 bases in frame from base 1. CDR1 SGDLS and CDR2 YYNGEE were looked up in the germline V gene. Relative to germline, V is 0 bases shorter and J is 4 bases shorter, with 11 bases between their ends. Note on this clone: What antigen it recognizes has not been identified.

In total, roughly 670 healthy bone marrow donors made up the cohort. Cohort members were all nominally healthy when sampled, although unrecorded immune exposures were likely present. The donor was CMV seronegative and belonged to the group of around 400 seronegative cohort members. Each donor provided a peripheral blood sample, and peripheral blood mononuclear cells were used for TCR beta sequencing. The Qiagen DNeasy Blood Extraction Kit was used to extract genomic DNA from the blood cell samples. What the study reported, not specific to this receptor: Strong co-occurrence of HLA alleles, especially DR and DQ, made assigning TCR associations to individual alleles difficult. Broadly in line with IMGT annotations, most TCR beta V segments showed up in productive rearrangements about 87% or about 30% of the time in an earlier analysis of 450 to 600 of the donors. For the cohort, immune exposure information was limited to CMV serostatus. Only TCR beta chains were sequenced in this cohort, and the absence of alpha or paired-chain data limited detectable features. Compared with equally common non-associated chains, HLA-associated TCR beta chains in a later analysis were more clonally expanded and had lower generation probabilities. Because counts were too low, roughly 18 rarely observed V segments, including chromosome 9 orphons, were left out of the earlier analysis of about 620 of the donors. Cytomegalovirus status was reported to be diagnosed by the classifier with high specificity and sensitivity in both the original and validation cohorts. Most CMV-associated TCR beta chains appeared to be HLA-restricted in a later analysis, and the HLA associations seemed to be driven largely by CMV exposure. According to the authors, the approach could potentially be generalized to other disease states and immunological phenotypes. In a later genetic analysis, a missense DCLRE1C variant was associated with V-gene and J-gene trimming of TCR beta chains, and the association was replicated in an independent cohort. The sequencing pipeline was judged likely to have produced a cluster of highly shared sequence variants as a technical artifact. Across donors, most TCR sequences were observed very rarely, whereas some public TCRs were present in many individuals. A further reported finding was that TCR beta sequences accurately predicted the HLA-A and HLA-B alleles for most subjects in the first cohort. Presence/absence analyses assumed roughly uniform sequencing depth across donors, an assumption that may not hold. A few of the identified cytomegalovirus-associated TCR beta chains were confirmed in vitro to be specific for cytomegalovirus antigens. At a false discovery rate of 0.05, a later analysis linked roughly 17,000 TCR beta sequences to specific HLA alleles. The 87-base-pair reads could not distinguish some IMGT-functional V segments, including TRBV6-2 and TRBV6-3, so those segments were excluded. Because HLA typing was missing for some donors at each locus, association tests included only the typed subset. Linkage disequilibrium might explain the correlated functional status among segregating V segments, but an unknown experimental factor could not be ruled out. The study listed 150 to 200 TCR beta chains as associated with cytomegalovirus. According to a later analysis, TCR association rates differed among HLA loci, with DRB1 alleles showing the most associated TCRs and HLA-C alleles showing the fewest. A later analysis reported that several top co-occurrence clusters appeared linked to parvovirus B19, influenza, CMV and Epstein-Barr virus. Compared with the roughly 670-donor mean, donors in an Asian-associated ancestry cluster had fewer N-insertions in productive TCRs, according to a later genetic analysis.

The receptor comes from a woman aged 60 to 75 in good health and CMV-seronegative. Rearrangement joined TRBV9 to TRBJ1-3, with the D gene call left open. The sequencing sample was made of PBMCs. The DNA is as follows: TGTGCCAGCAGCGTAGCGGGGTACAAAGGAAACACCATATATTTT. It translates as CASSVAGYKGNTIYF.